The clone carrying this T cell receptor beta chain was picked up a small number of times. In the study's own analysis: Nucleated cell counts were estimated from reference gene primer amplification. Profiled with immunoSEQ multiplex PCR; TCRdb holds only in-frame clones, not every one. The DNA gave D and trimming, while V, J and clone size come from that table. In the table there are a few hundred thousand clones, 75% to 85% of which are singletons. The CDR3 covers 16 residues. The V gene end was trimmed by 1 base and the J gene end by 6 bases; junction bases not matched to a gene: 9. The germline V gene encodes CDR1 LNHDA and CDR2 SQIVND (reference sequence). This sample is drawn from a study of blood T cell repertoires in COVID-19. Study summary: Some COVID-19 samples were acute and others convalescent; all came from the United States, Italy and Spain.

The sequenced sample was peripheral blood. The chain is built from TRBV19 and TRBJ2-1; 7 nucleotides match TRBD2. The origin of this receptor is a woman aged 65 to 85 with COVID-19, enrolled during active disease. The CDR3 nucleotides read TGTGCCAGTAGTATAGCGGGCGGGAGTCTAGGCAATGAGCAGTTCTTC. Translated: CASSIAGGSLGNEQFF.